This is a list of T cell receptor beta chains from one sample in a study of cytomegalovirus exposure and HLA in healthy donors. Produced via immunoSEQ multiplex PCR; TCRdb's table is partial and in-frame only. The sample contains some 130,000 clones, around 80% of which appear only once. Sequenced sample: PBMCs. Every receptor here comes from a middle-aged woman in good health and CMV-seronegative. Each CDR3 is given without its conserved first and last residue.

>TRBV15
ATSSEPGHLSTDTQY
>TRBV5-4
ASSKDGRWPYEQY
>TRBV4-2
ASSQEVLAEGLGANVLT
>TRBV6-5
ASSSGGSGYT
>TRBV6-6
ASIRGDEQF
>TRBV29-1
SVEDRGYGYT
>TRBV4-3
ASSQALGREGEQY
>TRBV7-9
ASSSGAEAF
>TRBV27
ASSFTGGRTEAF
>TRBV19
ASRNDRSNDTQY
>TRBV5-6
ASSLWDRSQPQH
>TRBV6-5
ASSSWDTSNTEAF
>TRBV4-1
ASSLAGPTYNEQF
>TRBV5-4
ASQDGRKSPLH
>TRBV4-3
ASSQVSGYTQY
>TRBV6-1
ASSEARWTSIYEQY
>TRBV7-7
ASNWLNPGAHTDTQY
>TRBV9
ASSPTGTPYEQY
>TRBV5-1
ASSQNPGTGGDEQY
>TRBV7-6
ASSLAVQASYEQY
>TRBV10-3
AIRRTSGGSGANVLT
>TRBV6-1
ASTRDRDRYEQY
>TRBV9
ASSPYRTHQPQH
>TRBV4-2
ASSQADGTSYNEQF
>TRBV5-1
ASSLFPGQGAREQY
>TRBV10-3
AISERAGGGEQF
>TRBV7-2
ASSLGTVPYEQY
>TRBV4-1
ASSQEQSGRARETQY
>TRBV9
ASTTGVRGDTQY
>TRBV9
ASSVVRTLRGNTIY
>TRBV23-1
ASSQSARSSYNEQF
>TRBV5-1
ASSSNGLPSSGNTIY
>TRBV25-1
ASSRGSEAF
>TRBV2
ASSARGRDQPQH
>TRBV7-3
ASSPGAMIGEQY
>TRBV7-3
ASSGTSGRGDTQY
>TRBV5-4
ASRKAGGGTGELF
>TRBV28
ASSWDRAPYEQY
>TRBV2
ASSDTGGSYNEQF
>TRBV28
ASSLTGGSGYNEQF
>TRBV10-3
AISGAEVYGDAREQF
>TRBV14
ASSQVERGEQY
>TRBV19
ASSSPGQGVYEQY
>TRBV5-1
ASTDRVNYEQY
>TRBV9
ASSVAGDAKYSPLH
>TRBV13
ASSLGSSSEKLF
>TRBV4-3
ASSQDGLSTAVPELF
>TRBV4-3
ASSQDPLNTGGYT